This entry describes one T cell receptor beta chain. This specimen belongs to a study of control samples from healthy donors and cancer patients. Profiled with immunoSEQ multiplex PCR; TCRdb holds only in-frame clones, not every one. The data hold approximately 220,000 clones, with about 93% observed a single time. The sequenced sample was blood. The clonotype comes from a man aged 45 to 65 in good health.

The CDR3 bases are TGTGCCAGCAGCTATACAGGGGACAGAGACTATGGCTACACCTTC. This gives the protein CASSYTGDRDYGYTF. The V and J genes are TRBV5-6 and TRBJ1-2; TRBD1 agrees at 7 bases. CDR1 and CDR2 (germline): SGHDT, YYEEEE. This CDR3 has 15 residues. V lost 3 bases, J lost 3 bases, and 8 bases stayed unmatched.